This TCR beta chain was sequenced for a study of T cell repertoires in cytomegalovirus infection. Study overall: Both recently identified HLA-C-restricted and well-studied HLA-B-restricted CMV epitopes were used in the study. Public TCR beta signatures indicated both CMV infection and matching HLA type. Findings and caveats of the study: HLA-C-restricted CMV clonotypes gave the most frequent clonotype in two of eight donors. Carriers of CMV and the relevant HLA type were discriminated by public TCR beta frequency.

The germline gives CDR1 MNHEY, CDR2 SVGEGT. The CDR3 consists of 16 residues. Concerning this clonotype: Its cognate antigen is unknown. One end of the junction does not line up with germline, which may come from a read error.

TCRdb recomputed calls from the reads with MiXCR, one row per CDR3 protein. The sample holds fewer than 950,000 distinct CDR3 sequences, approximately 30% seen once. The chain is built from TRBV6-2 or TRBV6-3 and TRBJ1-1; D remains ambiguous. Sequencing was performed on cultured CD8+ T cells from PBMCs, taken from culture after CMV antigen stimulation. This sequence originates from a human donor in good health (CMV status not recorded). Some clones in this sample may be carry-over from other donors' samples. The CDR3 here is CASGYPPPNWNTEAFF. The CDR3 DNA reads TGTGCCAGCGGTTACCCACCTCCTAATTGGAACACTGAAGCTTTCTTT.